These 30 T cell receptor beta chains were all obtained from the same sample, sequenced in a study of cytomegalovirus exposure and HLA in healthy donors. The PCR had 60 Vbeta and 13 Jbeta primers. Produced via immunoSEQ multiplex PCR; TCRdb's table is partial and in-frame only. The sample includes 130,000 or so clones, around three quarters of them seen just once. The material sequenced was PBMCs. The receptors were sampled from a woman aged 40-49 years in good health and CMV-seronegative.

This clone was recorded a few times. This chain uses TRBV6-5 with TRBJ2-3; TRBD2 aligns across 8 bases. V trimming: 8 bases; J trimming: 3 bases; junction bases outside the gene matches: 10. CDR3 length: 15 residues. In germline, CDR1 is MNHEY, CDR2 SVGAGI. For the CDR3, the DNA is TGTGCCAGCCTACATAAGCGGGAGTTGACAGATACGCAGTATTTT. Translating gives CASLHKRELTDTQYF.

The CDR3 is CASSPTGGMWNTEAFF. Here the CDR3 DNA reads TGTGCCAGCAGCCCGACAGGGGGCATGTGGAACACTGAAGCTTTCTTT. V is TRBV7-3 and J is TRBJ1-1, with 10 bases fitting TRBD1. From germline, CDR1 is SGHTA and CDR2 FQGTGA. J lost 1 base, V lost 5 bases, and 7 bases had no gene match. CDR3 length: 16 amino acids.

The chain recombines TRBV28 with TRBJ1-1; D is possibly TRBD1 (6 bases). This CDR3 region has 13 residues. Germline V gives CDR1 MDHEN, CDR2 SYDVKM. Trimming pared 8 bases from V and 1 base from J, leaving 11 bases between. The CDR3 DNA is TGTGCCAGCGGCACAGGGTGGAACACTGAAGCTTTCTTT. Protein: CASGTGWNTEAFF.

The rearrangement links TRBV5-1 to TRBJ2-7; 10 bases align to TRBD1. J gave up 6 bases and V 4 bases, and 16 bases lay outside the gene matches. CDR3 length equals 17 residues. From germline, CDR1 is SGHRS and CDR2 YFSETQ. The CDR3 loop reads CASSPNPGTGERSEQYF. The CDR3 region has the DNA TGCGCCAGCAGCCCCAACCCCGGGACAGGGGAAAGGAGCGAGCAGTACTTC.

This clone was observed a few times. This chain connects TRBV27 to TRBJ2-7, with 8 bases matching TRBD2. The ends lost 3 bases at V and 6 bases at J; junction bases unmatched: 4. The germline V gene has CDR1 MNHEY and CDR2 SMNVEV (reference sequence). The CDR3 has 13 amino acids. As DNA, the CDR3 is TGTGCCAGCAGTTTCGGCGGGAGGACCGAGCAGTACTTC. It yields the protein CASSFGGRTEQYF.

This chain uses TRBV10-3 with TRBJ1-1; no clear D gene. CDR1 is ENHRY, CDR2 SYGVKD, per germline. V was trimmed by 3 bases and J by 1 base, leaving 12 bases between them. This CDR3 region has 15 residues. The CDR3 DNA reads TGTGCCATCAGTGACCACGCCGGCGGGAACACTGAAGCTTTCTTT. Protein: CAISDHAGGNTEAFF.

V gene TRBV5-4 combines with J gene TRBJ2-1; 8 bases are a match to TRBD2. J gave up 7 bases and V 5 bases, and 5 bases lay outside the gene matches. The germline V gene has CDR1 SGHNT and CDR2 YYREEE (reference sequence). The CDR3 runs to 13 residues. CDR3 in DNA: TGTGCCAGCAGGAAAGCGGGAGTGAATGAGCAGTTCTTC. This translates into CASRKAGVNEQFF.

This clone was detected only a few times. This rearrangement joins TRBV29-1 to TRBJ2-7; the match to TRBD1 covers 8 bases. Germline CDR1 reads SQVTM; CDR2 reads ANQGSEA. The CDR3 totals 14 residues. V gave up 7 bases and J gave up 2 bases; unmatched junction bases: 10. In DNA, the CDR3 is TGCAGCGCCCTCCCGACGACAGGGGCCTACGAGCAGTACTTC. It translates to CSALPTTGAYEQYF.

The J gene is TRBJ2-7, the V gene TRBV27, with 9 bases aligning to TRBD1. Looked up from germline, CDR1 is MNHEY and CDR2 is SMNVEV (reference sequence). V lost 3 bases and J lost 3; bases outside the gene matches: 3. The CDR3 covers 14 residues. The CDR3 region is CASSFTGGGYEQYF. CDR3 nucleotide sequence: TGTGCCAGCAGTTTCACAGGGGGCGGCTACGAGCAGTACTTC.

The chain is built from TRBV7-8 and TRBJ2-7; D may be TRBD2 (6 bases). The V end lost 6 bases, the J end lost 4 bases, and 13 bases lay between the germline ends. This CDR3 is 13 amino acids long. The germline V gene has CDR1 SGHVS and CDR2 FQNEAQ. CDR3 protein: CASRPLGGYEQYF. CDR3 sequence (DNA): TGTGCCAGCAGACCCCTTGGGGGGTACGAGCAGTACTTC. Full variable domain (outside the CDR3, taken from reference TRBV7-8 and TRBJ2-7): GAGVSQSPRYKVAKRGQDVALRCDPISGHVSLFWYQQALGQGPEFLTYFQNEAQLDKSGLPSDRFFAERPEGSVSTLKIQRTQQEDSAVYLCASRPLGGYEQYFGPGTRLTVT.

In regard to this clone: An end of the junction does not agree with germline; a read error may underlie this. The J gene is TRBJ1-1, the V gene TRBV7-9; a possible D gene is TRBD1 (6 bases). The CDR3 is 14 residues long. Looked up from germline, CDR1 is SEHNR and CDR2 is FQNEAQ (reference sequence). In DNA form, the CDR3 reads TGTTCCAGCAGTCGAGGACAGCAGAACACTGAAGCTTTCTTT. It specifies CSSSRGQQNTEAFF.

The chain joins TRBV20-1 to TRBJ2-1; D gene uncertain. V shed 6 bases and J shed 10 bases, with 13 bases lying between them. The CDR3 length is 11 residues. Germline lookup yields CDR1 DFQATT and CDR2 SNEGSKA (reference sequence). The CDR3: CSATISWEQFF. The DNA of the CDR3 is TGCAGTGCAACCATTAGTTGGGAGCAGTTCTTC.

V gene TRBV11-2 combines with J gene TRBJ2-5; 12 bases agree with TRBD2. Unmatched junction bases numbered 9, after V lost 5 bases and J lost 5 bases. The CDR3 spans 16 residues. Germline values: CDR1 SGHAT, CDR2 FQNNGV. The CDR3 sequence is CASSMTFGLAGETQYF. Written as DNA, the CDR3 is TGTGCCAGCAGCATGACTTTCGGACTAGCGGGGGAGACCCAGTACTTC.

This clone was counted between two and nine times. The chain combines TRBV6-1 with TRBJ2-7; D gene ambiguous. Germline CDR1 MNHNS, CDR2 SASEGT. Between the trimmed V and J ends, which lost 0 bases and 3 bases, there was a span of 12 bases. This CDR3 spans 15 amino acids. CDR3 in DNA: TGTGCCAGCAGTGAAGCTACAGCTTCCAGCTACGAGCAGTACTTC. Translated: CASSEATASSYEQYF.

The V gene is TRBV11-2, the J gene TRBJ1-6, with 7 bases aligning to TRBD1. V shed 5 bases, J shed 7 bases, and the junction held 2 bases outside the gene matches. The germline CDR1 and CDR2 sequences are SGHAT and FQNNGV. The CDR3 is 13 residues long. CDR3 DNA sequence: TGTGCCAGCAGCCCGGGACAGAATTCACCCCTCCACTTT. Its translation is CASSPGQNSPLHF. The whole variable domain, remainder taken from reference TRBV11-2 and TRBJ1-6, is EAGVAQSPRYKIIEKRQSVAFWCNPISGHATLYWYQQILGQGPKLLIQFQNNGVVDDSQLPKDRFSAERLKGVDSTLKIQPAKLEDSAVYLCASSPGQNSPLHFGNGTRLTVT.

The chain links TRBV15 to TRBJ2-7, with TRBD2 matching over 13 bases. The CDR3 covers 17 residues. The V and J ends lost 1 base and 5 bases, in that order; junction bases with no gene match: 8. Per germline, CDR1 LNHNV and CDR2 YYDKDF (reference sequence). The CDR3 bases are TGTGCCACCAGCAGAGCACGCTTTGGACTAGCGGGAGACGAGCAGTACTTC. Protein: CATSRARFGLAGDEQYF.

This clone was counted a few times. The V and J genes are TRBV19 and TRBJ2-5, with a possible D match to TRBD2 (6 bases). V shed 5 bases and J shed 4 bases, with 14 bases lying between them. This CDR3 spans 14 amino acids. CDR1 is LNHDA and CDR2 is SQIVND in the germline V gene (reference sequence). The CDR3 region is CASSLLGSGETQYF. The CDR3 DNA follows: TGTGCCAGTAGTCTGCTCGGGAGTGGAGAGACCCAGTACTTC.

This chain uses TRBV7-8 with TRBJ2-2; 7 bases agree with TRBD1. The V gene end was trimmed by 3 bases and the J gene end by 5 bases; junction bases not matched to a gene: 9. This CDR3 spans 16 amino acids. The germline V gene encodes CDR1 SGHVS and CDR2 FQNEAQ. CDR3 sequence (DNA): TGTGCCAGCAGCTTCACACCCAGGGGACAGACCGGGGAGCTGTTTTTT. Its translation is CASSFTPRGQTGELFF. Complete variable domain (other parts from reference TRBV7-8 and TRBJ2-2): GAGVSQSPRYKVAKRGQDVALRCDPISGHVSLFWYQQALGQGPEFLTYFQNEAQLDKSGLPSDRFFAERPEGSVSTLKIQRTQQEDSAVYLCASSFTPRGQTGELFFGEGSRLTVL.

This chain links TRBV18 with TRBJ2-7; perhaps TRBD2 as D (6 bases). The germline V gene encodes CDR1 KGHSH and CDR2 LQKENI. Between the trimmed V and J ends, which lost 3 bases and 4 bases, there was a span of 13 bases. The length of the CDR3 is 14 residues. The CDR3 sequence is CASSPSTGAYEQYF. The DNA for the CDR3 is TGTGCCAGCTCACCTTCAACGGGAGCTTACGAGCAGTACTTC.

The chain employs TRBV7-2 and TRBJ2-3, with 12 bases that match TRBD2. This CDR3 is 15 amino acids long. Germline values: CDR1 SGHTA, CDR2 FQGNSA. After removal of 5 bases from V and 4 bases from J, the junction contained 4 bases not matched to a gene. CDR3 DNA sequence: TGTGCCAGCAGCCAGCGACTAGCGGGAGCAGATACGCAGTATTTT. It is translated as CASSQRLAGADTQYF.

V and J are TRBV7-6 and TRBJ2-5; tentatively, D is TRBD1 (6 bases). Germline-derived CDR1 and CDR2 are SGHVS and FNYEAQ. Trimming cost V 3 bases and J 2 bases, with 10 bases left between them. The CDR3 has 14 residues. CDR3 coding DNA: TGTGCCAGCAGCTTTGGGGGCTGGCAAGAGACCCAGTACTTC. This encodes CASSFGGWQETQYF.

This clone was counted a few times. This rearrangement joins TRBV7-3 to TRBJ2-2; 12 bases are shared with TRBD2. CDR3 length: 16 residues. Germline V gene data show CDR1 as SGHTA and CDR2 as FQGTGA. Unmatched junction bases numbered 7, after V lost 4 bases and J lost 7 bases. The CDR3 coding sequence is TGTGCCAGCAGCTCCGGACTAGCGGGACTTGGCGGGGAGCTGTTTTTT. Its protein product is CASSSGLAGLGGELFF.

This clone was recorded a few times. The CDR3 DNA reads as TGTGCCACCCCGCGGCTAGCAGGACCCCGTGACTACGAGCAGTACTTC. Its protein is CATPRLAGPRDYEQYF. This sequence joins TRBV11-3 and TRBJ2-7; TRBD2 might be the D (5 bases). With 10 bases removed from V and 3 bases from J, the gap between germline ends came to 25 bases. CDR1 and CDR2 from the germline V gene are SGHNT and YENEEA. The CDR3 covers 16 residues.

This chain joins TRBV28 and TRBJ1-6; 9 nucleotides agree with TRBD1. From germline, CDR1 is MDHEN and CDR2 SYDVKM. V dropped 7 bases and J dropped 7; count of bases not matched to a gene: 8. This CDR3 has 15 amino acids. CDR3 sequence reads: CASTLTGGGNSPLHF. The CDR3 nucleotides read TGTGCCAGCACCTTAACAGGGGGCGGAAATTCACCCCTCCACTTT.

This clone appeared once. The chain carries TRBV11-1 and TRBJ2-7; maybe TRBD1 (5 bases). CDR1 SGHAT and CDR2 FQDESV come from the germline V gene (reference sequence). The CDR3 loop spans 15 amino acids. Trimming shortened V by 2 bases and J by 0 bases, and 11 bases separated the two germline ends. DNA of the CDR3: TGTGCCAGCAGCTTATATGAGACAGTCTCCTACGAGCAGTACTTC. Protein product: CASSLYETVSYEQYF.

V is TRBV7-2 and J is TRBJ1-2; maybe TRBD1 (5 bases). This CDR3 contains 13 residues. V shed 10 bases and J shed 6 bases, with 18 bases lying between them. The germline gives CDR1 SGHTA, CDR2 FQGNSA. The CDR3 reads CATRAPGEDGYTF. CDR3 DNA sequence: TGTGCCACCCGAGCCCCGGGGGAGGATGGCTACACCTTC.

This clone was seen only once. The CDR3 sequence is CASSQPGISGNTIYF. CDR3 nucleotides: TGTGCCAGCAGTCAACCAGGGATCTCTGGAAACACCATATATTTT. The chain carries TRBV6-6 and TRBJ1-3; tentative D call: TRBD1 (5 bases). V was cut by 5 bases and J by 0 bases, with 11 bases left in between. Germline CDR1 and CDR2: MNHNY and SVGAGI (reference sequence). The CDR3 spans 15 residues.

V is TRBV5-1 and J is TRBJ1-1; 12 nucleotides line up with TRBD1. Germline CDR1 and CDR2: SGHRS and YFSETQ. CDR3 size: 13 residues. J lost 10 bases, V lost 4 bases, and 5 bases had no gene match. In DNA, the CDR3 is TGCGCCAGCAGCACAGGGACAGGGGGCTTAGCTTTCTTT. Residues: CASSTGTGGLAFF.

The chain couples TRBV6-4 to TRBJ2-1, with D possibly TRBD2 on 6 matching bases. V lost 6 bases and J 9 bases, leaving 21 bases between the germline ends. The CDR3 is 15 amino acids. CDR1 MRHNA and CDR2 SNTAGT come from the germline V gene. CDR3 sequence: CASSDGLGGAIEQFF. The DNA of the CDR3 is TGTGCCAGCAGCGACGGACTGGGAGGTGCGATTGAGCAGTTCTTC.

V is TRBV28 and J is TRBJ2-2; TRBD1 matches at 8 bases. Germline values: CDR1 MDHEN, CDR2 SYDVKM. The CDR3 runs 16 residues. Trimming took 4 bases from V and 5 from J; bases not matched to a gene: 9. The CDR3 DNA reads TGTGCCAGCAGTTACGGACAGGGTAGGGCGACCGGGGAGCTGTTTTTT. It yields the protein CASSYGQGRATGELFF.